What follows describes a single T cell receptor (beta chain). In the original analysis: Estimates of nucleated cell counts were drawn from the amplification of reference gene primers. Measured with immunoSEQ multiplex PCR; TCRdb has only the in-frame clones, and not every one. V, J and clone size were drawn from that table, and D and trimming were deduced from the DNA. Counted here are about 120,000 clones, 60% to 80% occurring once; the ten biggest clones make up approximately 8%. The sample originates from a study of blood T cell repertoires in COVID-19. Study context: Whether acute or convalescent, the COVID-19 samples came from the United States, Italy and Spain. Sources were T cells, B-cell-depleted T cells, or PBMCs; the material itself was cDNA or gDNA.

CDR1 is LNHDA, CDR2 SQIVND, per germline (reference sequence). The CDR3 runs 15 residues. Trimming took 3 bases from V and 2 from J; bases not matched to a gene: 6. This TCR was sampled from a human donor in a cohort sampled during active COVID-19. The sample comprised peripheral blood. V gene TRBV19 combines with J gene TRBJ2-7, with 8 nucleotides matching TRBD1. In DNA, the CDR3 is TGTGCCAGTAGTATGGCGGACAGGGCTGCCTACGAGCAGTACTTC. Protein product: CASSMADRAAYEQYF. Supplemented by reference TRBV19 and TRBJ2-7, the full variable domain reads DGGITQSPKYLFRKEGQNVTLSCEQNLNHDAMYWYRQDPGQGLRLIYYSQIVNDFQKGDIAEGYSVSREKKESFPLTVTSAQKNPTAFYLCASSMADRAAYEQYFGPGTRLTVT.